This T cell receptor (beta chain) was identified in a study of T cell repertoires in cytomegalovirus infection. Regarding the study as a whole: Carriage of CMV together with the relevant HLA was identifiable through cumulative public TCR beta family frequency.

There are 17 residues in the CDR3. Germline CDR1 reads MNHEY; CDR2 reads SVGEGT. Trimming pared 0 bases from V and 0 bases from J, leaving 11 bases between. TCRdb re-derived calls from the reads in MiXCR, one entry per CDR3 protein. Among approximately 240,000 distinct CDR3 sequences listed, over 9% were seen once. With respect to this clonotype: What it binds is not known.

This TCR came from a human donor in good health (CMV status not recorded). Some clones in this sample may be carry-over from other donors' samples. Input material: PBMCs. The chain recombines TRBV6-2 or TRBV6-3 with TRBJ1-4, with D hard to call. CDR3 region: CASSYSEDLATNEKLFF. The CDR3 DNA is TGTGCCAGCAGTTACTCCGAGGACCTTGCAACTAATGAAAAACTGTTTTTT.